The T cell receptor beta chain under discussion was sequenced for a study of Ad26.COV2.S vaccination and SARS-CoV-2 variants. Comments on this clone: Its antigen is not known.

The treatment is: approximately 18 received Ad26.COV2.S at low or high dose, single or two shots; about 5 received placebo; per-sample allocation not given. The samples date from day 63 after the first vaccine or placebo injection. Recruitment in Boston yielded a donor of adult age, 18-55 years. Ad26.COV2.S expressed prefusion-stabilized spike from the original Wuhan strain. Study-wide results and caveats: Compared with placebo recipients, vaccine recipients had higher spike-specific TCR breadth. Similar non-spike TCR breadth was seen in vaccine and placebo recipients.

This CDR3 contains 10 residues. Germline V gene lookup returns CDR1 SQVTM and CDR2 ANQGSEA. Deletions cut 8 bases from V and 10 bases from J, with 14 bases between. Some clones are missing from TCRdb's copy, which holds only in-frame ones; the method was immunoSEQ multiplex PCR. This table has roughly 390,000 clones, approximately 90% appearing once. The sequencing used peripheral blood, collected in a trial of Ad26.COV2.S vaccine versus placebo. The clonotype was recovered from a person aged 18 to 59 who received the Ad26.COV2.S COVID-19 vaccine or a placebo. V and J are TRBV29-1 and TRBJ1-2; D unresolved. The CDR3 spells CSTNPFPYTF. Written as DNA, the CDR3 is TGCAGCACAAACCCATTCCCCTACACCTTC.